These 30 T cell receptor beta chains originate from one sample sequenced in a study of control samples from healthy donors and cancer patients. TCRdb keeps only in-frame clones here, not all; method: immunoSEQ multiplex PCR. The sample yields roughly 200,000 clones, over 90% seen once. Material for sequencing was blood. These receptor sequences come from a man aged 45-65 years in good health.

In nucleotides, the CDR3 is TGTGCCTGGAGTGACGGAAGGGGGAACACTGAAGCTTTCTTT. It specifies CAWSDGRGNTEAFF. V gene TRBV30 combines with J gene TRBJ1-1; perhaps TRBD1 as D (5 bases). Trimming left V 1 base short and J 1 base short, with 10 bases between. The CDR3 spans 14 residues. Per the germline V gene, CDR1 is GTSNPN and CDR2 is SVGIG (reference sequence).

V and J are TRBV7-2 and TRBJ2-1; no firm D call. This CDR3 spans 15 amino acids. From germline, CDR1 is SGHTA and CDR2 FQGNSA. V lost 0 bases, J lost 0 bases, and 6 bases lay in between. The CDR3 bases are TGTGCCAGCAGCTTAGCTTATAGCTCCTACAATGAGCAGTTCTTC. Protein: CASSLAYSSYNEQFF.

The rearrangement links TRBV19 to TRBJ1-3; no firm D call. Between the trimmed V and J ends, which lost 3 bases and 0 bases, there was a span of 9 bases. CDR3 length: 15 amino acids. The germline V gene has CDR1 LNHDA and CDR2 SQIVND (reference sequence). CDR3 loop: CASSIPTSSGNTIYF. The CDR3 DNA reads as TGTGCCAGTAGTATTCCGACCAGCTCTGGAAACACCATATATTTT.

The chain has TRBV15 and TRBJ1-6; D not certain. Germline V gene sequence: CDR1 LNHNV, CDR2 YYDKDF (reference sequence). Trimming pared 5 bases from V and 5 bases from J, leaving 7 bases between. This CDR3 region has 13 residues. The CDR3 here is CATSPRHNSPLHF. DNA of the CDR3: TGTGCCACCAGCCCCCGGCATAATTCACCCCTCCACTTT.

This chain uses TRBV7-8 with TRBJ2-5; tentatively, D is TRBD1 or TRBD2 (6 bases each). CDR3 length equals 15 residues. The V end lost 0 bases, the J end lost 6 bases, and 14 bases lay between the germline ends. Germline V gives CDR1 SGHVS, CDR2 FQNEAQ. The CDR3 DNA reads TGTGCCAGCAGCTTAGCGGGTATAGGGGGGCAGACCCAGTACTTC. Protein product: CASSLAGIGGQTQYF.

The CDR3 is CAINTDRSYGYTF. The CDR3 coding sequence is TGTGCCATCAACACCGACAGAAGCTATGGCTACACCTTC. The gene calls are TRBV10-3 and TRBJ1-2; perhaps TRBD1 as D (5 bases). V shed 7 bases and J shed 4 bases, with 13 bases lying between them. This CDR3 has 13 amino acids. Germline CDR1 ENHRY, CDR2 SYGVKD.

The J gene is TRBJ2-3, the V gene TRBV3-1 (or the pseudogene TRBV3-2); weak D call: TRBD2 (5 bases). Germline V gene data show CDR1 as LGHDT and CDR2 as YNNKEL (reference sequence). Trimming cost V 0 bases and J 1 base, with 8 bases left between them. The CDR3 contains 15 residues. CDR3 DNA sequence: TGTGCCAGCAGCCAAGAAGGAGGTTGCACAGATACGCAGTATTTT. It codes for CASSQEGGCTDTQYF.

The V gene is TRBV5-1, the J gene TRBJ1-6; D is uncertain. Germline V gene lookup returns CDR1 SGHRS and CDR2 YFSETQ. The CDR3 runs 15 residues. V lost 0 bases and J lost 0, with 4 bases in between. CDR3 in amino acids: CASSLASSYNSPLHF. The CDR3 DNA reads TGCGCCAGCAGCTTGGCGAGCTCCTATAATTCACCCCTCCACTTT.

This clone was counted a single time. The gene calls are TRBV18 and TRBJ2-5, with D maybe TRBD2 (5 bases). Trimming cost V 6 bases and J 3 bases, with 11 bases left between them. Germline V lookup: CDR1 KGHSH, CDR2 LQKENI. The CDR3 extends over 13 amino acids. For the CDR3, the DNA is TGTGCCAGCTCGGGTGGACTGGAAGAGACCCAGTACTTC. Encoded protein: CASSGGLEETQYF.

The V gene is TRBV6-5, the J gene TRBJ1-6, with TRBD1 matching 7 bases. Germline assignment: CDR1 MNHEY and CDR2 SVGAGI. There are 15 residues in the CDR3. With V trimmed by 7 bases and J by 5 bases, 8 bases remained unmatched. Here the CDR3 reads CASKTGTVDNSPLHF. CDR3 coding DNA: TGTGCCAGCAAGACCGGGACAGTAGATAATTCACCCCTCCACTTT.

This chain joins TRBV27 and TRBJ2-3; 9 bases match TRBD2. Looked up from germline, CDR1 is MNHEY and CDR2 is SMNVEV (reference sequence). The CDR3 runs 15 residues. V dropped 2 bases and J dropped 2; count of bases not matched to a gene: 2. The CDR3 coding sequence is TGTGCCAGCAGTTTAGCGGGGGGGCTCACAGATACGCAGTATTTT. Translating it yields CASSLAGGLTDTQYF.

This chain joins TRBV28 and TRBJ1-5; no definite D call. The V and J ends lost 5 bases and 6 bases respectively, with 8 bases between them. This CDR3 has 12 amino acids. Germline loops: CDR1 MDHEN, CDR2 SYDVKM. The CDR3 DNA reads TGTGCCAGCAGTCTGTGGGGTCAGCCCCAGCATTTT. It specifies CASSLWGQPQHF.

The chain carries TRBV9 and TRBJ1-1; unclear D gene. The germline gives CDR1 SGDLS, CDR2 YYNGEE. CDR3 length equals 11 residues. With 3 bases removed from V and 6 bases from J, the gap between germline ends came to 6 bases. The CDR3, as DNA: TGTGCCAGCAGCGCCCTCTCTGAAGCTTTCTTT. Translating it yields CASSALSEAFF.

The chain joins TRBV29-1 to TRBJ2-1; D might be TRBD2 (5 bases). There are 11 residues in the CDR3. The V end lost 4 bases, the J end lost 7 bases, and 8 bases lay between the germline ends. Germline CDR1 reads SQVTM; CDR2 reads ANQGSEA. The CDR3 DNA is TGCAGCGTTGTCAGGAGGAATGAGCAGTTCTTC. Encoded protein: CSVVRRNEQFF.

The CDR3 here is CASSSEDRASGELFF. As DNA, the CDR3 is TGTGCCAGCAGCTCGGAAGACAGGGCCTCCGGGGAGCTGTTTTTT. The rearrangement joins TRBV7-8 to TRBJ2-2, with 7 positions matching TRBD1. V lost 4 bases, J lost 6 bases, and 8 bases stayed unmatched. The CDR3 contains 15 residues. Germline V gene data show CDR1 as SGHVS and CDR2 as FQNEAQ.

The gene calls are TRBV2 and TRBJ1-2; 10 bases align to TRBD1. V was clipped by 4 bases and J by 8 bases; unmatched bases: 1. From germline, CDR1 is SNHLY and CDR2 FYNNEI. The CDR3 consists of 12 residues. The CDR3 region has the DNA TGTGCCAGCAGTGGGACAGGGGGAGGCTACACCTTC. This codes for CASSGTGGGYTF. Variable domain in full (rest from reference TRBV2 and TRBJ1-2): EPEVTQTPSHQVTQMGQEVILRCVPISNHLYFYWYRQILGQKVEFLVSFYNNEISEKSEIFDDQFSVERPDGSNFTLKIRSTKLEDSAMYFCASSGTGGGYTFGSGTRLTVV.

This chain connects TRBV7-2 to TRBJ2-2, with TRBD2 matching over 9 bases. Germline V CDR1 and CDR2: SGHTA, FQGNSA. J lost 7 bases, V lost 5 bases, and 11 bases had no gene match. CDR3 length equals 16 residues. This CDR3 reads CASSLQWRGGDGELFF. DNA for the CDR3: TGTGCCAGCAGCCTCCAATGGCGGGGGGGAGACGGGGAGCTGTTTTTT.

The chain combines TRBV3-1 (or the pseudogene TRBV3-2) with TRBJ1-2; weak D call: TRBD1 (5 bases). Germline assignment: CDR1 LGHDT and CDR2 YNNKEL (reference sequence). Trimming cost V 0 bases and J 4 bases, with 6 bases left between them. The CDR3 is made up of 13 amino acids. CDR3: CASSQEGTYGYTF. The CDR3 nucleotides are TGTGCCAGCAGCCAAGAAGGGACCTATGGCTACACCTTC.

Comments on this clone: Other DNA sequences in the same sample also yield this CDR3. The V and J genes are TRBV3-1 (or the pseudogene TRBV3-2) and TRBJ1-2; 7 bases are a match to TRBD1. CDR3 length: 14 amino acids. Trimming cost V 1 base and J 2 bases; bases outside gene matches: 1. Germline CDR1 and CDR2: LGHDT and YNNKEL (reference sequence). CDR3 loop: CASSQGQGNYGYTF. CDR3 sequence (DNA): TGTGCCAGCAGCCAAGGACAGGGCAACTATGGCTACACCTTC.

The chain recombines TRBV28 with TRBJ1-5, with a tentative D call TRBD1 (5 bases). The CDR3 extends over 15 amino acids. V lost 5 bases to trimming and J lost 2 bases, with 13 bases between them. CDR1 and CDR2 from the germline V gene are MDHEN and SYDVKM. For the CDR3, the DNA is TGTGCCAGCAGTGACCCCGACAGTGGCAATCAGCCCCAGCATTTT. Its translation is CASSDPDSGNQPQHF. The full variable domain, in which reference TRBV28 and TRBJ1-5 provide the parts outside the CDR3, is DVKVTQSSRYLVKRTGEKVFLECVQDMDHENMFWYRQDPGLGLRLIYFSYDVKMKEKGDIPEGYSVSREKKERFSLILESASTNQTSMYLCASSDPDSGNQPQHFGDGTRLSIL.

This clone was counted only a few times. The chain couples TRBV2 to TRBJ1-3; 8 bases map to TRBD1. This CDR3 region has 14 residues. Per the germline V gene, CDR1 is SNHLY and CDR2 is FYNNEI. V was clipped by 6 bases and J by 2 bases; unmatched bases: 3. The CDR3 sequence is CASSPTGAGNTIYF. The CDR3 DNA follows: TGTGCCAGCAGCCCGACAGGGGCTGGAAACACCATATATTTT.

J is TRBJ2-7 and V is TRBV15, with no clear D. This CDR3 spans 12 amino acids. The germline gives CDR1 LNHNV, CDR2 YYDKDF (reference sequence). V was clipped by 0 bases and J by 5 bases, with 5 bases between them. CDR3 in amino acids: CATSRDTDEQYF. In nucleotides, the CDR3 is TGTGCCACCAGCAGAGATACCGACGAGCAGTACTTC.

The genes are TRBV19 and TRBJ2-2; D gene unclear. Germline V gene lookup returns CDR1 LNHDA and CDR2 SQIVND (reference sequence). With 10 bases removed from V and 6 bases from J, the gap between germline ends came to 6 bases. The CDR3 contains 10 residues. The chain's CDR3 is CATRSGELFF. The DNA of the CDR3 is TGTGCCACTAGATCCGGGGAGCTGTTTTTT.

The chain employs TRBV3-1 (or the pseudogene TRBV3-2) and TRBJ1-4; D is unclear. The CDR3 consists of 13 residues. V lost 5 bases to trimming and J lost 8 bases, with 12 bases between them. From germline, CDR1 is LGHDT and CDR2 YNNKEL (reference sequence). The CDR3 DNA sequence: TGTGCCAGCAGCTACCAGAGTGGGGAAAAACTGTTTTTT. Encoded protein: CASSYQSGEKLFF.

CDR3 loop: CASSRSRATEQYV. As DNA, the CDR3 is TGTGCCAGCAGTCGAAGCAGGGCGACCGAGCAGTACGTC. The rearrangement uses TRBV28 and TRBJ2-7; perhaps TRBD1 as D (5 bases). Trimming removed 5 bases at V and 6 bases at J, with 14 bases between. The CDR3 totals 13 residues. Germline V gene lookup returns CDR1 MDHEN and CDR2 SYDVKM.

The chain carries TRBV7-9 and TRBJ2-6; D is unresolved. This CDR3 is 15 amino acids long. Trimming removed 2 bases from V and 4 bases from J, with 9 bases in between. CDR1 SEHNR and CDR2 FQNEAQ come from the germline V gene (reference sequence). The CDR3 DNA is TGTGCCAGCAGCTTACAGGAGAAGGGGGCCAACGTCCTGACTTTC. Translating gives CASSLQEKGANVLTF.

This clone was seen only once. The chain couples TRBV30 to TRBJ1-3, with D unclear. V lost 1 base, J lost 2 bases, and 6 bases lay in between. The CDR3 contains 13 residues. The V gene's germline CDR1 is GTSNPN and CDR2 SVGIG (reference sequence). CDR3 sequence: CAWSAGAGNTIYF. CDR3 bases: TGTGCCTGGAGTGCCGGGGCTGGAAACACCATATATTTT.

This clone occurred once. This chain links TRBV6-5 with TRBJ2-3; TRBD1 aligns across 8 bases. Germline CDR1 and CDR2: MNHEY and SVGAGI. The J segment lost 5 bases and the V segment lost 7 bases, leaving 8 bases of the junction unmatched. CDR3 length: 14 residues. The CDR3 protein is CASNSGGRGDTQYF. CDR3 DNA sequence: TGTGCCAGCAACTCAGGGGGCCGTGGAGATACGCAGTATTTT.

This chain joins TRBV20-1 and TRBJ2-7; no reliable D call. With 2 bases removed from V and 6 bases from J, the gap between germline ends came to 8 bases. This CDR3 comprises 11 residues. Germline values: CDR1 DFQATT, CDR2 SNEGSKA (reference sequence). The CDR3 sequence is CSARLGSEQYV. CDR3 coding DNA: TGCAGTGCTAGATTGGGATCCGAGCAGTACGTC.

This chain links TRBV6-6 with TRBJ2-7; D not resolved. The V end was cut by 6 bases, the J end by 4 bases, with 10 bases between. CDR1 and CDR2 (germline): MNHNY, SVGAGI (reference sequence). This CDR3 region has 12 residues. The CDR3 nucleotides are TGTGCCAGCAGCTGGACCATATACGAGCAGTACTTC. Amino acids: CASSWTIYEQYF.